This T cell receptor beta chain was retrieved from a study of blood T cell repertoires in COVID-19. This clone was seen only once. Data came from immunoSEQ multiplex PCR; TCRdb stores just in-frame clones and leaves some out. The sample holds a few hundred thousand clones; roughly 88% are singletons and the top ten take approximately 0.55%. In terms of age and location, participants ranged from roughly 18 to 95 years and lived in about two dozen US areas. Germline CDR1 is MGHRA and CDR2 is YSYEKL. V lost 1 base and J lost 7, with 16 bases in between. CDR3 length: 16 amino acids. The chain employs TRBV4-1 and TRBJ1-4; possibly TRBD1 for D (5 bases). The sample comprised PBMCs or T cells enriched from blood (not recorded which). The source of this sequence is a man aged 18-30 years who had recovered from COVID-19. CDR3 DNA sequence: TGCGCCAGCAGCCAAGTAACGGGGGAGGCGGGTGAAAAACTGTTTTTT. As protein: CASSQVTGEAGEKLFF.